This T cell receptor (beta chain) was sequenced in a study of blood T cell repertoires in COVID-19. Overall study: T cells, B-cell-depleted T cells, or PBMCs provided the cDNA or gDNA that served as material.

Clones were sequenced by immunoSEQ multiplex PCR, and TCRdb holds only the in-frame ones, with some missing. The sample shows tens of thousands of clones, about 81% of them seen only once. In germline, CDR1 is MNHEY, CDR2 SVGAGI. CDR3 size: 12 residues. The specimen sequenced was peripheral blood. The clonotype comes from a human donor in a cohort sampled during active COVID-19. The chain links TRBV6-5 to TRBJ2-7; possibly TRBD2 for D (6 bases). CDR3: CSSSGGSYEQYF. The CDR3 DNA follows: TGTTCCTCATCCGGGGGCTCCTACGAGCAGTACTTC.